This T cell receptor (beta chain) is drawn from a study of shared clonotypes between healthy human individuals. Study-wide context: A donor's plate count was three for CD4 naive and three for CD4 memory; CD8 naive had two and CD8 memory one. Study results and limitations: Blood was the sole source, and tissue repertoires probably differ.

Clones were sequenced by immunoSEQ multiplex PCR, and TCRdb holds only the in-frame ones, with some missing. Here the sample spans some 2,000,000 clones, roughly 96% being singletons. CDR3 length equals 17 residues. Germline values: CDR1 SGHRS, CDR2 YFSETQ. The ends lost 4 bases at V and 5 bases at J; junction bases unmatched: 11. A remark on this clone: Its cognate antigen is unknown. The same CDR3 can be traced to other DNA sequences in this sample.

The rearrangement joins TRBV5-1 to TRBJ2-5, with 13 nucleotides matching TRBD2. Sequencing was done on a sample of naive CD4+ T cells sorted from blood. Documented subset: CD45RA+ positively selected. The receptor's source is a man between 18 and 35 years old in good health. The CDR3 is CASSRWTSGGAQETQYF. In DNA form, the CDR3 reads TGCGCCAGCAGCCGGTGGACTAGCGGGGGAGCCCAGGAGACCCAGTACTTC.